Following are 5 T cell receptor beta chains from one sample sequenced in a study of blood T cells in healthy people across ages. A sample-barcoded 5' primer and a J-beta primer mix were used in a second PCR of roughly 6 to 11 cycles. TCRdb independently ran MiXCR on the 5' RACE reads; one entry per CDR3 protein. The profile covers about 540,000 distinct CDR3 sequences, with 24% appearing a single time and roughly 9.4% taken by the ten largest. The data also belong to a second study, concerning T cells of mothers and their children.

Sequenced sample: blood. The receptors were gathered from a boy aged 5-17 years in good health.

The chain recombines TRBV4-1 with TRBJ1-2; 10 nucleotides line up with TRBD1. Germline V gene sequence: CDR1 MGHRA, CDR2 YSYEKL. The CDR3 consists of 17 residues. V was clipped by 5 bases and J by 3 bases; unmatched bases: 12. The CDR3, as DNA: TGCGCCAGCAGCGCTGAGCGGACAGGGGGTGGCCACTATGGCTACACCTTC. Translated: CASSAERTGGGHYGYTF.

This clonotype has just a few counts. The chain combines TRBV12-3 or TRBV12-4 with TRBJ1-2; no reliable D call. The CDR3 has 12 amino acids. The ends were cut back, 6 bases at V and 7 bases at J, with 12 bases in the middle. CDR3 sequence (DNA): TGTGCCAGCAGCGCCGGAGGAGGTGGCTACACCTTC. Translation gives CASSAGGGGYTF.

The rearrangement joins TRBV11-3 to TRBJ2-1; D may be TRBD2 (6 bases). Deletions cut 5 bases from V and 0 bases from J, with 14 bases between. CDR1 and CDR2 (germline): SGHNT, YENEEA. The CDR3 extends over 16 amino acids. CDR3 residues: CASSPTGGGSYNEQFF. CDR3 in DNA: TGTGCCAGCAGCCCGACCGGGGGAGGCTCCTACAATGAGCAGTTCTTC.

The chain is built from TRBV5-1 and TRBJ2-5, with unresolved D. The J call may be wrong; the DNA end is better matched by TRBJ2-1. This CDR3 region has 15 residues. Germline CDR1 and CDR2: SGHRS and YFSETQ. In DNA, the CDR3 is TGCGCCAGCAGCTTGGATGGGTCCTCGGGCAATGAGCAGTTCTTC. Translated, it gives CASSLDGSSGNEQFF.

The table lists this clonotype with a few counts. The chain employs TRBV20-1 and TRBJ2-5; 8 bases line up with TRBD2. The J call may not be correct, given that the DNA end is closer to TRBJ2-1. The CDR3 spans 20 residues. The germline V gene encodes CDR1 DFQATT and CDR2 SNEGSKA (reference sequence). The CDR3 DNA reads TGCAGTGCTAGGGGGTTGACCAGCGGGAGCTGGGGAGGGTACTACAATGAGCAGTTCTTC. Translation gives CSARGLTSGSWGGYYNEQFF.